A selection of T cell receptor beta chains follows, all from one sample in a study of regulatory T cells in long-lasting Graves disease. TCRdb re-derived calls from the multiplex PCR reads in MiXCR, one entry per CDR3 protein. The table records more than 650,000 distinct CDR3 sequences, around 30% of them present only once. Material: peripheral blood mononuclear cells (PBMCs), obtained when the disease was refractory, from a patient treated with antithyroid drugs. Receptors were obtained from a female donor with Graves disease. CDR3s include the opening cysteine and the closing phenylalanine or tryptophan. D genes are given only for firm matches. Clone size is stated in some rows and not others, as once, few, many or a class when expanded.

clone size | J gene | V gene | D gene | CDR3 protein | CDR3 DNA
- | TRBJ2-7 | TRBV5-5 | TRBD1 | CASSSTTGAVQYF | TGTGCCAGCAGCTCGACTACAGGGGCTGTGCAGTACTTC
- | TRBJ2-1 | TRBV5-1 | TRBD1 | CASRPGQEGEQFF | TGCGCCAGCAGACCGGGACAGGAGGGTGAGCAGTTCTTC
- | TRBJ2-7 | TRBV6-1 | - | CASSRTVGPYEQYF | TGTGCCAGCAGTAGGACGGTCGGACCCTACGAGCAGTACTTC
few | TRBJ1-2 | TRBV6-1 | - | CASSEGQKANYGYTF | TGTGCCAGCAGCGAAGGACAGAAAGCTAACTATGGCTACACCTTC
few | TRBJ1-5 | TRBV12-3/TRBV12-4 | - | CACGGMGNQPQHF | TGTGCCTGTGGGGGGATGGGCAATCAGCCCCAGCATTTT
many | TRBJ2-2 | TRBV6-1 | TRBD2 | CASRTSLNTGELFF | TGTGCCAGCAGGACTAGCCTGAACACCGGGGAGCTGTTTTTT
once | TRBJ2-6 | TRBV27 | - | CASSFGGPSGANVLTF | TGTGCCAGCAGTTTCGGGGGGCCCTCTGGGGCCAACGTCCTGACTTTC
- | TRBJ1-2 | TRBV25-1 | - | CASRPLGQNYGYTF | TGTGCCAGCAGACCCCTCGGACAGAACTATGGCTACACCTTC
few | TRBJ2-5 | TRBV18 | - | CASSPPGTRETQYF | TGTGCCAGCTCACCTCCCGGGACACGAGAGACCCAGTACTTC
- | TRBJ1-2 | TRBV30 | - | CAWSVRAFGGYTF | TGTGCCTGGAGTGTACGGGCCTTCGGGGGCTACACCTTC
- | TRBJ1-4 | TRBV7-2 | - | CASSSDSYNEKLFF | TGTGCCAGCAGCTCTGACAGCTATAATGAAAAACTGTTTTTT
- | TRBJ1-5 | TRBV3-1 | - | CASSSNNNQPQHF | TGTGCCAGCAGCTCGAACAACAATCAGCCCCAGCATTTT
- | TRBJ2-5 | TRBV7-9 | TRBD1 | CASSLDYRGLETQYF | TGTGCCAGCAGCTTAGATTATAGGGGGCTTGAGACCCAGTACTTC
few | TRBJ1-5 | TRBV3-1 | TRBD1 | CASSPTGVGNQPQHF | TGTGCCAGCAGCCCGACAGGGGTGGGTAATCAGCCCCAGCATTTT
few | TRBJ2-4 | TRBV12-3/TRBV12-4 | TRBD2 | CASSFVTSGRAAKNIQYF | TGTGCCAGCAGTTTTGTGACTAGCGGGAGGGCCGCCAAAAACATTCAGTACTTC
- | TRBJ1-6 | TRBV5-1 | - | CASSLEGESNSPLHF | TGCGCCAGCAGCTTAGAGGGGGAGAGTAATTCACCCCTCCACTTT
many | TRBJ2-7 | TRBV12-3/TRBV12-4 | - | CASSSSGVYEQYF | TGTGCCAGCAGTTCTTCCGGGGTCTACGAGCAGTACTTC
many | TRBJ1-2 | TRBV12-3/TRBV12-4 | - | CASTPLNRDGYTF | TGTGCCAGCACCCCGTTAAACAGAGATGGCTACACCTTC
- | TRBJ1-2 | TRBV5-1 | - | CASSSQGIEYYGYTF | TGCGCCAGCAGCAGTCAGGGTATCGAGTACTATGGCTACACCTTC
few | TRBJ2-7 | TRBV30 | TRBD1 | CAWARQGVEQYF | TGTGCCTGGGCCAGACAGGGGGTCGAGCAGTACTTC
many | TRBJ1-2 | TRBV28 | - | CASTLGQPEGYTF | TGTGCCAGCACCTTAGGACAGCCCGAAGGCTACACCTTC
few | TRBJ2-4 | TRBV5-1 | - | CASSLAGEAKNIQYF | TGCGCCAGCAGCTTGGCCGGAGAAGCCAAAAACATTCAGTACTTC
few | TRBJ1-2 | TRBV15 | - | CATSRVHDGTGYTF | TGTGCCACCAGCAGAGTTCACGACGGGACGGGCTACACCTTC
few | TRBJ1-5 | TRBV24-1 | - | CATSVGNNQPQHF | TGTGCCACCAGTGTGGGGAACAATCAGCCCCAGCATTTT
few | TRBJ2-5 | TRBV6-1 | - | CASRRLGTSETQYF | TGTGCCAGCAGGCGCTTAGGGACTTCAGAGACCCAGTACTTC
- | TRBJ1-5 | TRBV20-1 | - | CSARISRAISNQPQHF | TGCAGTGCTAGGATTTCCAGGGCCATTAGCAATCAGCCCCAGCATTTT
- | TRBJ2-2 | TRBV30 | TRBD1 | CAWSVKGGFNTGELFF | TGTGCCTGGAGTGTAAAAGGGGGCTTTAACACCGGGGAGCTGTTTTTT
many | TRBJ2-5 | TRBV28 | TRBD2 | CASSQTSGSFQETQYF | TGTGCCAGCAGTCAGACTAGCGGGAGCTTCCAAGAGACCCAGTACTTC
few | TRBJ2-5 | TRBV15 | - | CATSRDDRKSSRQYF | TGTGCCACCAGCAGAGATGACAGGAAGAGTAGTCGCCAGTACTTC
once | TRBJ2-2 | TRBV6-2/TRBV6-3 | TRBD1 | CASTRTGGTGELFF | TGTGCCAGCACTAGGACAGGGGGCACCGGGGAGCTGTTTTTT
- | TRBJ1-1 | TRBV7-9 | - | CASSPFSQNTEAFF | TGCGCCAGCAGCCCCTTTAGCCAGAACACTGAAGCTTTCTTT
few | TRBJ2-7 | TRBV20-1 | - | CSASTFVGSPYEQYF | TGCAGTGCTAGTACCTTTGTCGGATCCCCCTACGAGCAGTACTTC
few | TRBJ2-7 | TRBV27 | - | CASNDSGYEQYF | TGTGCCAGCAACGACTCCGGATACGAGCAGTACTTC